Listed below are T cell receptor beta chains from one sample, sequenced in a study of immune evolution from preneoplasia to lung adenocarcinoma. The table came from immunoSEQ multiplex PCR; TCRdb's copy has only in-frame clones and leaves some out. The sample includes some 7,000 clones, approximately 78% of them seen just once. Material for sequencing was FFPE adjacent normal lung tissue. These receptors were obtained from a person aged 60 to 85 with lung adenocarcinoma. Both conserved end residues are part of each CDR3. D genes are given only for firm matches. The size field is filled for only some rows; it gives once, few, many or a size class.

J,V,size,D,CDR3,DNA
TRBJ1-1,TRBV18,.,TRBD1,CASSQGAGNTEAFF,TGTGCCAGCTCACAGGGGGCCGGGAACACTGAAGCTTTCTTT
TRBJ2-3,TRBV11-2,.,.,CASSLDPDSYTDTQYF,TGTGCCAGCAGCTTAGATCCTGACAGTTACACAGATACGCAGTATTTT
TRBJ1-2,TRBV10-3,.,TRBD1,CAISMGQRGYGYTF,TGTGCCATCAGTATGGGACAGAGGGGCTATGGCTACACCTTC
TRBJ1-2,TRBV5-1,once,TRBD1,CASSLQPDRGWYGYTF,TGCGCCAGCAGCTTGCAGCCGGACAGGGGCTGGTATGGCTACACCTTC
TRBJ1-1,TRBV30,.,.,CAWSRGQNTEAFF,TGTGCCTGGAGCCGGGGACAGAACACTGAAGCTTTCTTT
TRBJ2-1,TRBV9,.,TRBD1,CASSSPRQGVYNEQFF,TGTGCCAGCAGCTCCCCCCGACAGGGGGTTTACAATGAGCAGTTCTTC
TRBJ2-1,TRBV27,.,TRBD2,CASSFGLAGAHEQFF,TGTGCCAGCAGTTTCGGACTAGCGGGAGCCCATGAGCAGTTCTTC
TRBJ1-5,TRBV28,.,.,CASSRPPNQPQHF,TGTGCCAGCAGCAGACCACCGAATCAGCCCCAGCATTTT
TRBJ2-3,TRBV6-5,once,.,CASSLETETDTQYF,TGTGCCAGCAGTTTAGAGACAGAGACAGATACGCAGTATTTT
TRBJ1-4,TRBV29-1,.,TRBD1,CSVEDRSNEKLFF,TGCAGCGTTGAGGACAGGTCTAATGAAAAACTGTTTTTT
TRBJ1-1,TRBV9,.,.,CASSVGSRDTEAFF,TGTGCCAGCAGCGTAGGGTCGAGGGACACTGAAGCTTTCTTT
TRBJ2-1,TRBV28,.,.,CASSPIADSSYNEQFF,TGTGCCAGCAGTCCGATAGCGGATAGCTCCTACAATGAGCAGTTCTTC
TRBJ2-1,TRBV5-1,.,TRBD2,CASSVSSGSRDEQFF,TGCGCCAGCAGCGTGTCTAGCGGGAGTCGGGATGAGCAGTTCTTC
TRBJ2-1,TRBV28,.,TRBD2,CASSPKGLAALFVGQFF,TGTGCCAGCAGTCCGAAGGGACTAGCGGCTCTTTTTGTTGGGCAGTTCTTC